This T cell receptor (beta chain) was captured in a study of blood T cells in healthy people across ages. Germline CDR1 reads SGHTA; CDR2 reads FQGNSA. This CDR3 spans 16 amino acids. Trimming cost V 3 bases and J 5 bases, with 16 bases left between them. The authors ran a second PCR of 7 to 11 cycles using a sample-barcoded 5' primer and a J-beta primer mix. TCRdb processed the 5' RACE reads anew with MiXCR; each CDR3 protein has one entry. The sample includes hundreds of thousands of distinct CDR3 sequences, 47% seen only once; the top ten take roughly 24%. The TCR comes from an elderly man in good health. The chain employs TRBV7-2 and TRBJ1-4; D unclear. The sample comprised blood. The DNA for the CDR3 is TGTGCCAGCAGCTTGGCAGGCCCCCAGCCGAATGAAAAACTGTTTTTT. Amino acids: CASSLAGPQPNEKLFF.